One and the same sample provided the 15 T cell receptor beta chains below, sequenced in a study of blood T cell repertoires in COVID-19. The data were produced by immunoSEQ multiplex PCR, yet TCRdb's version contains in-frame clones alone and is incomplete. The sample contains roughly 140,000 clones, roughly 86% of which appear only once. What was sequenced was peripheral blood. Receptors were obtained from a man aged 45-65 years with active or convalescent COVID-19.

The chain links TRBV4-1 to TRBJ2-1; 7 nucleotides match TRBD2. V was clipped by 4 bases and J by 15 bases; unmatched bases: 15. Germline CDR1 MGHRA, CDR2 YSYEKL. The CDR3 consists of 14 residues. In DNA, the CDR3 is TGCGCCAGCAGCCCAGAAGTGGGGGGGGGACTGCGGTTCTTC. It codes for CASSPEVGGGLRFF.

V is TRBV28 and J is TRBJ1-5, with D possibly TRBD1 on 6 matching bases. Germline-derived CDR1 and CDR2 are MDHEN and SYDVKM. The CDR3 has 14 amino acids. V lost 6 bases and J lost 11, with 20 bases in between. The CDR3 DNA reads as TGTGCCAGCAGCCCAGATGGGGGGGCCGGGGCCCAGCATTTT. Its translation is CASSPDGGAGAQHF.

The chain joins TRBV7-3 to TRBJ2-2; perhaps TRBD2 as D (6 bases). Per the germline V gene, CDR1 is SGHTA and CDR2 is FQGTGA. The CDR3 has 14 amino acids. V was trimmed by 3 bases and J by 7 bases, leaving 12 bases between them. The CDR3 DNA reads TGTGCCAGCAGCTTGGGGACTTCGGGCGGGGAGCTGTTTTTT. Its protein product is CASSLGTSGGELFF. Full variable domain (rest looked up from reference TRBV7-3 and TRBJ2-2): GAGVSQTPSNKVTEKGKYVELRCDPISGHTALYWYRQSLGQGPEFLIYFQGTGAADDSGLPNDRFFAVRPEGSVSTLKIQRTERGDSAVYLCASSLGTSGGELFFGEGSRLTVL.

The chain uses TRBV30 and TRBJ1-5; perhaps TRBD1 as D (6 bases). Germline V gene sequence: CDR1 GTSNPN, CDR2 SVGIG (reference sequence). The CDR3 loop spans 13 amino acids. With 1 base removed from V and 7 bases from J, the gap between germline ends came to 11 bases. CDR3 region: CAWSGAGEQPQHF. In DNA, the CDR3 is TGTGCCTGGAGTGGTGCAGGGGAACAGCCCCAGCATTTT.

A single count supports this clone. The rearrangement joins TRBV28 to TRBJ2-7; weak D call: TRBD2 (5 bases). From germline, CDR1 is MDHEN and CDR2 SYDVKM. The CDR3 totals 14 residues. V shed 3 bases and J shed 3 bases, with 12 bases lying between them. Here the CDR3 reads CASSLQLVGYEQYF. The CDR3 DNA is TGTGCCAGCAGTTTGCAACTAGTAGGCTACGAGCAGTACTTC.

This chain links TRBV3-1 (or the pseudogene TRBV3-2) with TRBJ2-1; the D gene is possibly TRBD2 (5 bases). Germline V lookup: CDR1 LGHDT, CDR2 YNNKEL (reference sequence). The CDR3 runs 16 residues. With 0 bases removed from V and 7 bases from J, the gap between germline ends came to 16 bases. The chain's CDR3 is CASSQDGAGGWNEQFF. The CDR3 coding sequence is TGTGCCAGCAGCCAAGACGGCGCGGGCGGTTGGAATGAGCAGTTCTTC.

V usage is TRBV6-5 and J usage is TRBJ1-3, with D tentatively TRBD1 (5 bases). CDR3 length: 14 amino acids. V lost 3 bases and J lost 4, with 10 bases in between. Germline-derived CDR1 and CDR2 are MNHEY and SVGAGI. CDR3 in amino acids: CASSYGGDGNTIYF. The CDR3 nucleotides read TGTGCCAGCAGTTATGGAGGGGACGGAAACACCATATATTTT.

Only a few counts were recorded for this clone. V and J are TRBV25-1 and TRBJ1-1; D is perhaps TRBD1 (6 bases). Trimming took off 4 bases at V and 4 bases at J, with 10 bases between the two ends. Germline V CDR1 and CDR2: MGHDK, SYGVNS. There are 13 residues in the CDR3. CDR3 coding DNA: TGTGCCAGCAGTGCCATAGGGGGCACTGAAGCTTTCTTT. Translating it yields CASSAIGGTEAFF.

The V and J genes are TRBV28 and TRBJ2-7, with TRBD2 as a possible D gene (7 bases). V lost 5 bases and J 6 bases, leaving 17 bases between the germline ends. The CDR3 totals 14 residues. Germline values: CDR1 MDHEN, CDR2 SYDVKM. The CDR3: CASSKRGGLGEQYF. CDR3 nucleotides: TGTGCCAGCAGTAAAAGGGGGGGGCTGGGCGAGCAGTACTTC.

CDR3: CASSLGGTANYGYTF. CDR3 nucleotides: TGTGCCAGCAGCTTAGGAGGTACTGCGAACTATGGCTACACCTTC. The V gene is TRBV11-2, the J gene TRBJ1-2, with D hard to call. This CDR3 has 15 residues. The V end lost 1 base, the J end lost 2 bases, and 11 bases lay between the germline ends. The V gene's germline CDR1 is SGHAT and CDR2 FQNNGV.

The gene calls are TRBV18 and TRBJ2-1, with 10 bases aligning to TRBD2. The CDR3 is made up of 15 amino acids. Per germline, CDR1 KGHSH and CDR2 LQKENI. Unmatched junction bases numbered 4, after V lost 0 bases and J lost 8 bases. The CDR3, as DNA: TGTGCCAGCTCACCACCTCCTAGCGGGAGAGATGAGCAGTTCTTC. This sequence encodes CASSPPPSGRDEQFF.

This chain connects TRBV29-1 to TRBJ1-1; 7 positions agree with TRBD1. V shed 7 bases, J shed 1 base, and the junction held 3 bases outside the gene matches. This CDR3 contains 12 residues. CDR1 is SQVTM and CDR2 is ANQGSEA in the germline V gene. The CDR3 coding sequence is TGCAGCGGCCGGGACAGGAACACTGAAGCTTTCTTT. It translates to CSGRDRNTEAFF.

This chain joins TRBV6-2 or TRBV6-3 and TRBJ1-5; TRBD1 aligns across 7 bases. The CDR3 length is 15 residues. Germline values: CDR1 MNHEY, CDR2 SVGEGT. V gave up 3 bases and J gave up 5 bases; unmatched junction bases: 7. The CDR3 coding sequence is TGTGCCAGCAGTTATCGGGGACAGCCTGATCAGCCCCAGCATTTT. Its protein product is CASSYRGQPDQPQHF.

This clone is a singleton in its sample. The chain is built from TRBV9 and TRBJ2-5, with 9 bases identical to TRBD2. The CDR3 is 15 amino acids. CDR1 SGDLS and CDR2 YYNGEE come from the germline V gene. V shed 4 bases and J 9 bases; nucleotides not matched to a gene: 13. In DNA, the CDR3 is TGTGCCAGCAGCTCCCGGGCGGGAGGGCTTCCGGCCCAGTACTTC. It translates to CASSSRAGGLPAQYF.

This clone was seen just once. V gene TRBV19 combines with J gene TRBJ1-5; D gene ambiguous. The CDR3 loop spans 15 amino acids. Germline CDR1 is LNHDA and CDR2 is SQIVND (reference sequence). Trimming removed 9 bases at V and 0 bases at J, with 15 bases between. CDR3 loop: CASTEDDYSNQPQHF. The CDR3 DNA reads as TGTGCCAGCACGGAGGACGATTATAGCAATCAGCCCCAGCATTTT.